This T cell receptor (beta chain) was documented in a study of response to subunit inactivated influenza vaccine. This clonotype was seen repeatedly, ten times or more. MiXCR was run by TCRdb on the RT-PCR reads, yielding one entry per CDR3 protein. Here the sample spans approximately 200,000 distinct CDR3 sequences, around an eighth being singletons. Germline V gives CDR1 SQVTM, CDR2 ANQGSEA. With 2 bases clipped from V and 7 bases from J, the junction kept 13 bases outside the gene matches. This CDR3 region has 16 residues. The sequence was obtained from a man aged 50 to 60 who received an inactivated influenza vaccine. The specimen was CD8+ T cells sorted from PBMCs, collected roughly 5 days after vaccination. The chain joins TRBV29-1 to TRBJ2-3; 9 bases align to TRBD2. The CDR3 region has the DNA TGCAGCGTTGAATCGGAGGGGCGGGAGGGCCGAAATACGCAGTATTTT. Its translation: CSVESEGREGRNTQYF.